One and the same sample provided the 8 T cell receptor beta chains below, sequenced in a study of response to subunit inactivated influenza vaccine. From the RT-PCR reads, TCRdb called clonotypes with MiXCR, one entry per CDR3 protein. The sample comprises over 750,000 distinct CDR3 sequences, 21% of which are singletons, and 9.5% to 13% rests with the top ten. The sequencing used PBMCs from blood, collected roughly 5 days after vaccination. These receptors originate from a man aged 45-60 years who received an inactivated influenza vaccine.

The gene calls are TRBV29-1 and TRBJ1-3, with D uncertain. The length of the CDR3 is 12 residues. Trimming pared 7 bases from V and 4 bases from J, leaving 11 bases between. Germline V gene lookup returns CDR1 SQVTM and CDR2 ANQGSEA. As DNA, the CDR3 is TGCAGCGCTTTACGATCGGGAAACACCATATATTTT. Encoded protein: CSALRSGNTIYF.

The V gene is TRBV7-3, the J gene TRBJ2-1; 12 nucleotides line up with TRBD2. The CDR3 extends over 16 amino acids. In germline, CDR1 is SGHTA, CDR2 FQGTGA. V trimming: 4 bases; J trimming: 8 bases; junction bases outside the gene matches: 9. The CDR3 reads CASSSLAGGGIDEQFF. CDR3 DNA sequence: TGTGCCAGCAGCTCTCTAGCGGGAGGGGGAATCGATGAGCAGTTCTTC.

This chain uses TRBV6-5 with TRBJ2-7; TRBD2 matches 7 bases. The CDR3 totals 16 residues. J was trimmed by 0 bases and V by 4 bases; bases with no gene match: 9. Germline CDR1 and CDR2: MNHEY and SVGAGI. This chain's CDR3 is CASSSTGGPRSYEQYF. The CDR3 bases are TGTGCCAGCAGTTCGACGGGGGGTCCACGCTCCTACGAGCAGTACTTC.

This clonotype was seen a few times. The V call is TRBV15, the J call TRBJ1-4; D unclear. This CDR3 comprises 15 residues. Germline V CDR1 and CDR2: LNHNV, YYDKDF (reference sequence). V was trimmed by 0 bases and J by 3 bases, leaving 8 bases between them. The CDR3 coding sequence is TGTGCCACCAGCAGAGAACAGAACTCTAATGAAAAACTGTTTTTT. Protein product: CATSREQNSNEKLFF.

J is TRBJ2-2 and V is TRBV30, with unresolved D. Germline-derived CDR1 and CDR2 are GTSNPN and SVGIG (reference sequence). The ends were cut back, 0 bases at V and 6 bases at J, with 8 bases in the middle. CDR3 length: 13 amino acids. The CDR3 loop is CAWSVSGAGELFF. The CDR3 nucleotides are TGTGCCTGGAGTGTATCTGGGGCCGGGGAGCTGTTTTTT.

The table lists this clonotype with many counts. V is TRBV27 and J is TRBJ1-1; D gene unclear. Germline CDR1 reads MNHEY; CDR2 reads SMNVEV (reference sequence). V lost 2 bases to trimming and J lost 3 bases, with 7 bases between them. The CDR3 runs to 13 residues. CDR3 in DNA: TGTGCCAGCAGTTTAGATACTTACACTGAAGCTTTCTTT. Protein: CASSLDTYTEAFF.

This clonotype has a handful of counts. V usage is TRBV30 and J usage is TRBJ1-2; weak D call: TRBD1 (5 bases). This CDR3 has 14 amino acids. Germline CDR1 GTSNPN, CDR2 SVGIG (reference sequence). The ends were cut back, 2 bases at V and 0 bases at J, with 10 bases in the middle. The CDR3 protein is CAWSHGGANYGYTF. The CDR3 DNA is TGTGCCTGGAGTCACGGGGGAGCTAACTATGGCTACACCTTC.

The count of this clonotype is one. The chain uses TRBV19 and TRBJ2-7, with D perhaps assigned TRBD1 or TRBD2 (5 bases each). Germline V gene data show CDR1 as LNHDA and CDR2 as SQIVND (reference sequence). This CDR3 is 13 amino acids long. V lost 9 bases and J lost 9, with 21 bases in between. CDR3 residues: CASSSGLIYWQYF. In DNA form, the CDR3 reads TGTGCCAGCAGCTCGGGGCTGATCTACTGGCAGTACTTC.